The entry below describes one T cell receptor (beta chain). The sample originates from a study of blood T cell repertoires in COVID-19. In the original workflow: Nucleated cell number was recorded as an estimate derived from reference gene primer amplification. TCRdb's table, derived via immunoSEQ multiplex PCR, lists solely in-frame clones and lacks some. That table furnishes V, J and clone size, whereas the DNA furnished D and trimming. In the table there are over 90,000 clones, about 90% of which are singletons. Germline values: CDR1 KGHDR, CDR2 SFDVKD. There are 13 residues in the CDR3. Trimming removed 5 bases at V and 5 bases at J, with 11 bases between.

The sequence was collected from a man in his fifties in a cohort sampled during active COVID-19. Specimen: peripheral blood. V is TRBV24-1 and J is TRBJ2-5, with D maybe TRBD2 (5 bases). This chain's CDR3 is CATSVGPGETQYF. Written as DNA, the CDR3 is TGTGCCACCAGTGTAGGGCCGGGGGAGACCCAGTACTTC.